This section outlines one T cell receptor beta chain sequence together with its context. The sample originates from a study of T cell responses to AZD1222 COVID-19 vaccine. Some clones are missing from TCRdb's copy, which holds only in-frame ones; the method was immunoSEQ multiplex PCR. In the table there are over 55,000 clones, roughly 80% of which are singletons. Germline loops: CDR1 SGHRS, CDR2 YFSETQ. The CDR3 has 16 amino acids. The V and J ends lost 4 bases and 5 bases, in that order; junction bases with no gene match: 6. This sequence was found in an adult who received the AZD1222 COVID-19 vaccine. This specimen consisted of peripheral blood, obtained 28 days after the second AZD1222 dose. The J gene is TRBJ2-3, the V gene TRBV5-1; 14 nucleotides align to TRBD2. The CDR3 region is CASSLGLAGEVDTQYF. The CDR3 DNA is TGCGCCAGCAGCCTGGGACTAGCGGGGGAGGTAGATACGCAGTATTTT.